The 8 T cell receptor beta chains below were found in one sample sequenced in a study of radiation and T cells in renal cell carcinoma. Method: immunoSEQ multiplex PCR; TCRdb's copy keeps in-frame clones and lacks some. The sample lists about 100,000 clones, roughly 88% seen once, with 6% to 9% in the top ten. Time point defined: blood 4 weeks post-SBRT, at nephrectomy. Treatment meaning: 15 Gy SBRT to primary tumor, nephrectomy 4 weeks later. Source: blood, taken from a patient whose treatment included radiotherapy and nephrectomy. All receptors derive from a man aged 55 to 69 with renal cell carcinoma.

The rearrangement links TRBV10-2 to TRBJ1-5; D is unresolved. Trimming removed 0 bases from V and 2 bases from J, with 17 bases in between. The germline CDR1 and CDR2 sequences are WSHSY and SAAADI. The CDR3 contains 18 residues. The CDR3 bases are TGCGCCAGCAGTGAGTCGGCTTTCGGGTTTGGAGGCAATCAGCCCCAGCATTTT. The encoded protein is CASSESAFGFGGNQPQHF.

This sequence joins TRBV27 and TRBJ2-7; 7 bases agree with TRBD2. The germline V gene has CDR1 MNHEY and CDR2 SMNVEV (reference sequence). V gave up 6 bases and J gave up 3 bases; unmatched junction bases: 11. The CDR3 is made up of 15 amino acids. The CDR3 here is CASSRGAGVCYEQYF. Written as DNA, the CDR3 is TGTGCCAGCAGCCGGGGCGCGGGAGTGTGCTACGAGCAGTACTTC.

This clone was found once. The chain couples TRBV18 to TRBJ2-7, with a weak D call TRBD2 (6 bases). The V end was cut by 4 bases, the J end by 4 bases, with 17 bases between. The length of the CDR3 is 15 residues. CDR1 and CDR2 from the germline V gene are KGHSH and LQKENI. CDR3 coding DNA: TGTGCCAGCTCACGCGGAGTAGCGGAAGGTTACGAGCAGTACTTC. Amino acid sequence: CASSRGVAEGYEQYF.

The sample holds one count of this clone. The chain carries TRBV6-6 and TRBJ2-6, with D possibly TRBD1 on 5 matching bases. Trimming cost V 5 bases and J 4 bases, with 12 bases left between them. This CDR3 has 15 residues. Germline loops: CDR1 MNHNY, CDR2 SVGAGI (reference sequence). The CDR3 region has the DNA TGTGCCAGCAGTCCGACAGAAGGGGGGGCCAACGTCCTGACTTTC. It codes for CASSPTEGGANVLTF.

This clone has a handful of counts. Here the CDR3 reads CASSEYRVDGYTF. The DNA for the CDR3 is TGTGCCAGCAGTGAATACAGGGTAGATGGCTACACCTTC. The chain recombines TRBV25-1 with TRBJ1-2, with TRBD1 as a possible D gene (5 bases). The CDR3 runs 13 residues. Per the germline V gene, CDR1 is MGHDK and CDR2 is SYGVNS. V dropped 0 bases and J dropped 6 bases, with 8 bases sitting between them.

In this sample, this clone turned up a few times. This CDR3 reads CAWSTERDSNQPQHF. For the CDR3, the DNA is TGTGCCTGGAGTACAGAAAGAGATAGCAATCAGCCCCAGCATTTT. The chain carries TRBV30 and TRBJ1-5, with unresolved D. Trimming removed 2 bases at V and 0 bases at J, with 11 bases between. The CDR3 spans 15 residues. Germline V CDR1 and CDR2: GTSNPN, SVGIG (reference sequence).

Only one count was recorded for this clone. This chain joins TRBV9 and TRBJ2-1; unclear D gene. The CDR3 is 12 amino acids. The V gene's germline CDR1 is SGDLS and CDR2 YYNGEE. V lost 3 bases to trimming and J lost 7 bases, with 8 bases between them. CDR3: CASSASGNEQFF. The CDR3 DNA reads TGTGCCAGCAGCGCATCTGGGAATGAGCAGTTCTTC.

To note about this clone: The junction departs from germline at one end; a sequencing error may be responsible. The V call is TRBV5-4, the J call TRBJ2-7, with 13 bases lining up with TRBD2. The CDR3 contains 17 residues. CDR1 is SGHNT and CDR2 is YYREEE in the germline V gene (reference sequence). The CDR3 loop is CASSRTSGRIGTYEQYF. The DNA for the CDR3 is TGTGCCAGCAGCCGGACTAGCGGGAGAATAGGGACCTACGAACAGTACTTC.